This is a list of T cell receptor beta chains from one sample in a study of blood T cell repertoires in COVID-19. Some clones are missing from TCRdb's copy, which holds only in-frame ones; the method was immunoSEQ multiplex PCR. In the table there are 60,000 or so clones, over 70% of which are singletons. The sequenced material came from peripheral blood. The receptors were sampled from a human donor in a cohort sampled during active COVID-19. The CDR3 runs from the conserved cysteine through the conserved F or W. D genes are given only for firm matches. The size of a clone is reported for some rows only, either as once, few or many, or as a class for expanded clones.

J gene | V gene | D gene | clone size | CDR3 DNA | CDR3 protein
TRBJ2-7 | TRBV4-1 | . | . | TGCGCCAGCAGCCAAGAAGACCGGGAGAGCTACGAGCAGTACTTC | CASSQEDRESYEQYF
TRBJ2-3 | TRBV9 | TRBD2 | . | TGTGCCAGCAGCCTTAGACTAGCGGGCCCAGATACGCAGTATTTT | CASSLRLAGPDTQYF
TRBJ2-7 | TRBV6-2/TRBV6-3 | . | . | TGTGCCAGCAGTTTTTCAGGGGTAGCGAAGGTATACGGCGAGCAGTACTTC | CASSFSGVAKVYGEQYF
TRBJ2-7 | TRBV2 | TRBD1 | . | TGTGCCAGCAGTCTTTCCGGGACAGGGGTTTCCTACGAGCAGTACTTC | CASSLSGTGVSYEQYF
TRBJ2-7 | TRBV5-5 | TRBD1 | once | TGTGCCAGCAGTTCCGACAGGGAAAGAAGGTTC | CASSSDRERRF
TRBJ2-3 | TRBV4-1 | . | . | TGCGCCAGCAGCCAAGAATCCAGGGAAACAGATACGCAGTATTTT | CASSQESRETDTQYF
TRBJ1-2 | TRBV5-6 | . | . | TGTGCCAGCAGCTACAGGGTCGGCTACACCTTC | CASSYRVGYTF
TRBJ2-7 | TRBV18 | . | . | TGTGCCAGCTCACCTCCCCAGACCTACGAGCAGTACTTC | CASSPPQTYEQYF
TRBJ2-1 | TRBV27 | . | few | TGTGCCAGCACCTTTCATCCTAAGAATGAGCAGTTCTTC | CASTFHPKNEQFF
TRBJ2-7 | TRBV5-1 | . | . | TGCGCCAGCAGCTTAGTCCCAGGGTCCTACGAGCAGTACTTC | CASSLVPGSYEQYF
TRBJ2-2 | TRBV20-1 | . | . | TGCAGTGCTAGTACTGGGGTGGGGACTCTCTCGGGGACCGGGGAGCTGTTTTTT | CSASTGVGTLSGTGELFF
TRBJ2-7 | TRBV7-9 | TRBD1 | . | TGTGCCAGCATCCTAGAGGGGACAGGGGTCGAGTACGAGCAGTACTTC | CASILEGTGVEYEQYF
TRBJ1-4 | TRBV6-1 | TRBD1 | once | TGTGCCAGCAGTGAGCAGGGCCAGGGGGCAACTAATGAAAAACTGTTTTTT | CASSEQGQGATNEKLFF
TRBJ2-2 | TRBV5-1 | . | . | TGCGCCAGCAGCTTGGCCCCGGGGAACACCGGGGAGCTGTTTTTT | CASSLAPGNTGELFF
TRBJ2-5 | TRBV24-1 | TRBD1 | . | TGTGCCACCAGGAAAGGGGGCTTTGAGACCCAGTACTTC | CATRKGGFETQYF
TRBJ1-2 | TRBV19 | TRBD1 | . | TGTGCCAGTAGGAGACAGGGGCTAAACTATGGCTACACCTTC | CASRRQGLNYGYTF
TRBJ2-7 | TRBV7-8 | TRBD1 | once | TGTGCCAGCAGCTCCGGGACAGGGACGCGCGAGCAGTACTTC | CASSSGTGTREQYF
TRBJ1-4 | TRBV9 | . | . | TGTGCCAGCAGCGCAGGGACTCTTATTAATGAAAAACTGTTTTTT | CASSAGTLINEKLFF
TRBJ1-2 | TRBV6-6 | . | . | TGTGCCAGCAGTTACGAACCTATTAATGGCTACACCTTC | CASSYEPINGYTF
TRBJ2-7 | TRBV7-6 | . | once | TGTGCCAGCAGCCGCACTAGCACCTCGGAGGGCCGGATCGAGCAGTACTTC | CASSRTSTSEGRIEQYF
TRBJ2-7 | TRBV2 | . | . | TGTGCCAGCAGTTCCGGGACTGGCCTCTCCTACGAGCAGTACTTC | CASSSGTGLSYEQYF
TRBJ2-2 | TRBV18 | . | . | TGTGCCAGCTCGTCCTTGGGGGCTAACACCGGGGAGCTGTTTTTT | CASSSLGANTGELFF
TRBJ1-2 | TRBV6-5 | TRBD1 | few | TGTGCCAGCGGAGCAGGGGGCCATCACTATGGCTACACCTTC | CASGAGGHHYGYTF
TRBJ1-2 | TRBV27 | . | . | TGTGCCAGCAGTTTATCCCACCCCAGGGAAAACTATGGCTACACCTTC | CASSLSHPRENYGYTF
TRBJ1-1 | TRBV27 | TRBD1 | . | TGTGCCAGCAGTTCACTCAGACAGGGAGGTAACACTGAAGCTTTCTTT | CASSSLRQGGNTEAFF
TRBJ1-2 | TRBV11-2 | TRBD1 | few | TGTGCCAGCAGCGAGCCGGGACAGGGACTTGACTACACCTTC | CASSEPGQGLDYTF
TRBJ1-3 | TRBV7-6 | . | . | TGTGCCAGCAGACTCGCCCGGGGGTCTGGAAACACCATATATTTT | CASRLARGSGNTIYF
TRBJ2-7 | TRBV2 | TRBD1 | . | TGTGCCAGCTGTACCTTGACAGGGGAGGAGCAGTACTTC | CASCTLTGEEQYF
TRBJ2-7 | TRBV10-3 | . | . | TGTGCCATCAGTGGTCAGGGGAAGGGGAGCGAGCAGTACTTC | CAISGQGKGSEQYF
TRBJ1-1 | TRBV19 | TRBD1 | . | TGTGCCAGTAGTTCTTCATCACAGGGGGCGAGCGCTTTCTTT | CASSSSSQGASAFF
TRBJ2-7 | TRBV7-9 | . | few | TGTGCCAGCAGCCTTAATCGGACAGCCTACGAGCAGTACTTC | CASSLNRTAYEQYF
TRBJ1-3 | TRBV21-1 | . | . | TGTGCCAGCCCAAAAGAGGAGGAGAGTTCGGGAAACACCATATATTTT | CASPKEEESSGNTIYF
TRBJ2-7 | TRBV21-1 | . | . | TGTGCCAGCAGCAACCAGGGGGTTTACGAGCAGTACTTC | CASSNQGVYEQYF
TRBJ1-5 | TRBV5-6 | . | . | TGTGCCAGCAGCTTACGACAGGTCCCTTATAGCAATCAGCCCCAGCATTTT | CASSLRQVPYSNQPQHF
TRBJ1-1 | TRBV10-3 | TRBD1 | . | TGTGCCATCAACCCGACAGGGGGCGTCGGAACTGAAGCTTTCTTT | CAINPTGGVGTEAFF
TRBJ1-6 | TRBV7-6 | . | . | TGTGCCAGCAGCTTGGCCCCGGGACTTATTAATTCACCCCTCCACTTT | CASSLAPGLINSPLHF
TRBJ1-2 | TRBV11-3 | TRBD1 | . | TGTGCCAGCAGCTCGCACGATAAGACAGGGTTCCGTGGCTATGGCTACACCTTC | CASSSHDKTGFRGYGYTF
TRBJ1-1 | TRBV2 | . | . | TGTGCCAGCAGTGAATCGGGGCAGGGGCGGGCTTTCTTT | CASSESGQGRAFF
TRBJ2-7 | TRBV5-1 | . | . | TGCGCCAGCCGGGATTGGCAGGGAGGCGCCTCATACGAGCAGTACTTC | CASRDWQGGASYEQYF
TRBJ1-2 | TRBV7-9 | . | few | TGTGCCAGCAGTTCAAACCAGGGATACTATGGCTACACCTTC | CASSSNQGYYGYTF
TRBJ2-1 | TRBV9 | TRBD2 | . | TGTGCCAGCAGCGCAGGACGTGGGGGACTACCGGACAATGAGCAGTTCTTC | CASSAGRGGLPDNEQFF
TRBJ2-7 | TRBV5-1 | TRBD1 | once | TGCGCCAGCAGCCATCCGGGACAGGTGTACGAGCAGTACTTC | CASSHPGQVYEQYF
TRBJ1-5 | TRBV7-2 | TRBD1 | once | TGTGCCAGCAGCCCTCGGGACAGTGAGGGCCAGCCCCAGCATTTT | CASSPRDSEGQPQHF
TRBJ1-5 | TRBV19 | . | . | TGTGCCAGTAGTCCAGGCAATCAGCCCCAGCATTTT | CASSPGNQPQHF
TRBJ1-2 | TRBV5-1 | TRBD1 | . | TGCGCCAGCAGCGGACAGGGGACGAACTATGGCTACACCTTC | CASSGQGTNYGYTF
TRBJ2-5 | TRBV4-3 | . | . | TGCGCCAGCAGCCAAGGGGGCAAGGCCGAAGAGACCCAGTACTTC | CASSQGGKAEETQYF
TRBJ1-1 | TRBV7-2 | . | . | TGTGCCAGCAGATACAACAGGGTGACTGAAGCTTTCTTT | CASRYNRVTEAFF
TRBJ1-6 | TRBV5-1 | . | few | TGCGCCAGCATGACCGGGAGCTCCTATAATTCACCCCTCCACTTT | CASMTGSSYNSPLHF
TRBJ1-4 | TRBV28 | TRBD1 | . | TGTGCCAGCAGTGCCTGGACAGGGACTAATGAAAAACTGTTTTTT | CASSAWTGTNEKLFF
TRBJ2-1 | TRBV3-1/TRBV3-2 | TRBD1 | few | TGTGCCAGCAGCGGACGGGACAGAAACTACAATGAGCAGTTCTTC | CASSGRDRNYNEQFF
TRBJ1-3 | TRBV27 | TRBD1 | . | TGTGCCAGCAGACGGACAGGCTCTGGAAACACCATATATTTT | CASRRTGSGNTIYF
TRBJ2-7 | TRBV6-2/TRBV6-3 | TRBD2 | . | TGTGCCAGCAGTTACTCTGGCGGGAGTTACGAGCAGTACTTC | CASSYSGGSYEQYF
TRBJ1-4 | TRBV3-1/TRBV3-2 | . | . | TGTGCCAGCAGCCAGTCCAGTTTGTATGCAACTAATGAAAAACTGTTTTTT | CASSQSSLYATNEKLFF